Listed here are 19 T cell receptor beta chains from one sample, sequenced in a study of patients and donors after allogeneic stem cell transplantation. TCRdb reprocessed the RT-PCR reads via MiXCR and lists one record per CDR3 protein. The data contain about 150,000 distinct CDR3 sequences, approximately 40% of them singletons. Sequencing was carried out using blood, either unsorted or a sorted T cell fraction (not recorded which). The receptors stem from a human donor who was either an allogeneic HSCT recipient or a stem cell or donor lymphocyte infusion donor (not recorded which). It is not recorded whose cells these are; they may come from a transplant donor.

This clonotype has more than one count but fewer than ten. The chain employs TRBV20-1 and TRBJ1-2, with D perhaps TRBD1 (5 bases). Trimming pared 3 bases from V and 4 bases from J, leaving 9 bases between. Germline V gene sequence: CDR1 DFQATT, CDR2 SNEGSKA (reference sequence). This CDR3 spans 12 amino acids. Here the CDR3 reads CSASLGTYGYTF. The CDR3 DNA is TGCAGTGCTAGCTTGGGGACCTATGGCTACACCTTC.

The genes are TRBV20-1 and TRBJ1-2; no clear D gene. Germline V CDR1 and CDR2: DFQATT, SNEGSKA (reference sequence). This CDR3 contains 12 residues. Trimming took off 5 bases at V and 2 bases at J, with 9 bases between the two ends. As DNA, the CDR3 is TGCAGTGCTGCGAGGGTGAACTATGGCTACACCTTC. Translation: CSAARVNYGYTF.

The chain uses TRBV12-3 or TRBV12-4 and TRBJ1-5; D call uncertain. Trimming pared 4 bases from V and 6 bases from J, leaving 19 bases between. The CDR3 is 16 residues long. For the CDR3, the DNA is TGTGCCAGCAGTTCCTTGACTGAAATTGGAGGTCAGCCCCAGCATTTT. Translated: CASSSLTEIGGQPQHF.

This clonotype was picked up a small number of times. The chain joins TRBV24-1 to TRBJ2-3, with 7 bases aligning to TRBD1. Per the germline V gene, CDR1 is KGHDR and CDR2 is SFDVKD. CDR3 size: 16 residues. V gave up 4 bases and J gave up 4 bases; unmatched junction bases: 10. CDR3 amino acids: CATSDADRVGADTQYF. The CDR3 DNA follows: TGTGCCACCAGTGACGCAGACAGGGTAGGCGCAGATACGCAGTATTTT.

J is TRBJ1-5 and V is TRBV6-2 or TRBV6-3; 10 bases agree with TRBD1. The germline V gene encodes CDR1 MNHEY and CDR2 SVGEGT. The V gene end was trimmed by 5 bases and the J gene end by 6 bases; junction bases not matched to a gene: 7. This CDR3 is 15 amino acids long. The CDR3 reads CASSLGQGVPQPQHF. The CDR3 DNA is TGTGCCAGCAGTCTCGGACAGGGGGTCCCTCAGCCCCAGCATTTT.

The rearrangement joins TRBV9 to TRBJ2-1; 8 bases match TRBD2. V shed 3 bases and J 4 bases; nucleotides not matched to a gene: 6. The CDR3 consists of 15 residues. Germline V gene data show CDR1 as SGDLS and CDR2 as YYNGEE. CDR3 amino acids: CASSASGGPYNEQFF. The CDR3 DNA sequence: TGTGCCAGCAGCGCAAGCGGGGGCCCTTACAATGAGCAGTTCTTC. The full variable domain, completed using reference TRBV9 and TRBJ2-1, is DSGVTQTPKHLITATGQRVTLRCSPRSGDLSVYWYQQSLDQGLQFLIQYYNGEERAKGNILERFSAQQFPDLHSELNLSSLELGDSALYFCASSASGGPYNEQFFGPGTRLTVL.

CDR3 region: CASSFGTGVGNEQFF. CDR3 nucleotide sequence: TGTGCCAGCAGCTTTGGGACAGGGGTGGGCAATGAGCAGTTCTTC. This chain links TRBV5-6 with TRBJ2-1; TRBD1 matches at 10 bases. The CDR3 has 15 residues. Germline CDR1 reads SGHDT; CDR2 reads YYEEEE. V dropped 2 bases and J dropped 6; count of bases not matched to a gene: 5.

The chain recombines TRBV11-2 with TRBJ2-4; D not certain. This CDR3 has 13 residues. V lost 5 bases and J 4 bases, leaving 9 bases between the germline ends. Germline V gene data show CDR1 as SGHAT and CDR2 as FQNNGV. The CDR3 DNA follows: TGTGCCAGCAGCCCTCTGGCTAAAAACATTCAGTACTTC. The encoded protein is CASSPLAKNIQYF.

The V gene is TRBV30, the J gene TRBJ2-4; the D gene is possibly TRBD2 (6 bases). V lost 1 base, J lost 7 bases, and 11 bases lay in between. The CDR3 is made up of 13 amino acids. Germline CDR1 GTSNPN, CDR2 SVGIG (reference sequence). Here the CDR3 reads CAWSESRGNIQYF. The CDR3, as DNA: TGTGCCTGGAGTGAATCCCGGGGGAACATTCAGTACTTC.

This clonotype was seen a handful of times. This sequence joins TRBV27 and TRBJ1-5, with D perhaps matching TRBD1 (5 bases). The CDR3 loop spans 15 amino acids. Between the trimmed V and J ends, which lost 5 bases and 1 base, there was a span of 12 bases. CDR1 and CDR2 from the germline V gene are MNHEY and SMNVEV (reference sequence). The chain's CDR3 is CASSQFRGSNQPQHF. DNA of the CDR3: TGTGCCAGCAGTCAATTCCGGGGCAGCAATCAGCCCCAGCATTTT.

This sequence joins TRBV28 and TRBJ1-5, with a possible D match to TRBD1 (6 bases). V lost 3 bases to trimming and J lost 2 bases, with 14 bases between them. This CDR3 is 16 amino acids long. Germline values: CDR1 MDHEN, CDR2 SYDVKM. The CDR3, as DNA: TGTGCCAGCAGTTTCCAAGGGGGGGCGCGCAATCAGCCCCAGCATTTT. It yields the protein CASSFQGGARNQPQHF.

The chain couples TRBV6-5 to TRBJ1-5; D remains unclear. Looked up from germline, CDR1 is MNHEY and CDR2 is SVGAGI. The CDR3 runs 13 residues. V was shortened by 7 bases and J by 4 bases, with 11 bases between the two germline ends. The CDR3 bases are TGTGCCAGCACCCCAGGAAATAATCAGCCCCAGCATTTT. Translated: CASTPGNNQPQHF.

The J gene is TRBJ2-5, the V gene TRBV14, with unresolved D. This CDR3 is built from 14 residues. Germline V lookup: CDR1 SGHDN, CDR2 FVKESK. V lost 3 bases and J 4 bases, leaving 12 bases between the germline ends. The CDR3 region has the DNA TGTGCCAGCAGCCAGGGTACAACCCCAGAGACCCAGTACTTC. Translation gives CASSQGTTPETQYF.

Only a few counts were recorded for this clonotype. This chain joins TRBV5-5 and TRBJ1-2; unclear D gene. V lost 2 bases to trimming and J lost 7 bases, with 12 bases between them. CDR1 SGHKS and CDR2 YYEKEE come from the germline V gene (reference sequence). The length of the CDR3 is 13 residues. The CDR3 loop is CASSLVRAAGYTF. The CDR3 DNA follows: TGTGCCAGCAGCTTAGTCCGGGCGGCTGGCTACACCTTC. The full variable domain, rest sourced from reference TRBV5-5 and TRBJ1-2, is DAGVTQSPTHLIKTRGQQVTLRCSPISGHKSVSWYQQVLGQGPQFIFQYYEKEERGRGNFPDRFSARQFPNYSSELNVNALLLGDSALYLCASSLVRAAGYTFGSGTRLTVV.

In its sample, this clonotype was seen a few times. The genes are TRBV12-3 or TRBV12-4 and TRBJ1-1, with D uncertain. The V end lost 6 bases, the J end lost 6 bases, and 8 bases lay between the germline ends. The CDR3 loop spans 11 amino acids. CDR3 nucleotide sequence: TGTGCCAGCAGGCTGCCCCCTGAAGCTTTCTTT. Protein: CASRLPPEAFF.

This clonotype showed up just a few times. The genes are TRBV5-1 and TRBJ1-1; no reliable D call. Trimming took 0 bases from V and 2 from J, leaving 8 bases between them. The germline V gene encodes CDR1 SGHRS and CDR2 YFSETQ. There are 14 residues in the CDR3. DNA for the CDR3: TGCGCCAGCAGCTTGGCGCAGAGTAACACTGAAGCTTTCTTT. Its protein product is CASSLAQSNTEAFF.

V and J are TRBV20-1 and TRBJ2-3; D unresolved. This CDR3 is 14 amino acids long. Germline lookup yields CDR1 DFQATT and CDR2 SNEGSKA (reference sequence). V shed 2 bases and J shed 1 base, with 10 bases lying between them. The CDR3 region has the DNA TGCAGTGCTAGATGGGGATCCGGCACAGATACGCAGTATTTT. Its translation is CSARWGSGTDTQYF.

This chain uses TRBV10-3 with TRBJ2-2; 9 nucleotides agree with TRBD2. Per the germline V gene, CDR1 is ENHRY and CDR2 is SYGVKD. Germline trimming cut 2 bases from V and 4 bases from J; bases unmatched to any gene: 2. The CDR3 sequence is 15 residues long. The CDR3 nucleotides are TGTGCCATCAGTGAGCTAGCGGGGACCACCGGGGAGCTGTTTTTT. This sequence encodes CAISELAGTTGELFF.

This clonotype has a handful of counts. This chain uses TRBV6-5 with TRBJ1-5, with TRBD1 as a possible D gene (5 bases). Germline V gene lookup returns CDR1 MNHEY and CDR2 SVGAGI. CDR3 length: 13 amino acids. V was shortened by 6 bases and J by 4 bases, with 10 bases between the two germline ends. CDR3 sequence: CASRAGGNQPQHF. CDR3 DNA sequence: TGTGCCAGCAGGGCTGGGGGTAATCAGCCCCAGCATTTT.